This T cell receptor beta chain came from a study of T cell changes during pregnancy in multiple sclerosis (dated by TCRdb to the late 2010s). As for the study more broadly: The study looked at changes in the T cell repertoire across pregnancy in women with multiple sclerosis.

As encoded in the germline V gene, CDR1 is SQVTM while CDR2 is ANQGSEA. CDR3 length: 13 amino acids, cysteine to phenylalanine. The only DNA kept is the CDR3, 39 bases in frame from the first base. V sheds 6 bases and J sheds 7 bases, leaving 15 bases between their ends. The library was prepared using the immunoSEQ multiplex PCR assay. TCRdb's version of the immuneACCESS table is confined to in-frame rearrangements and falls short of the full clone set. An unresolved V gene accounts for under half of the shortfall where checked; the remainder is of unknown origin. Within this sample are 70,000 or so clones, with 85% to 95% of them counted one time only. Just under 2% of the sample rests with the top ten. Points on this clone: Its antigen is unknown. No much larger clonotype is one base removed from it; base qualities were not supplied.

The clonotype was recovered from a female donor in good health, enrolled as a control in a pregnancy study. This sequence uses TRBV29-1 and TRBJ1-4; the D gene cannot be named for sure. Source: peripheral blood, taken in the third trimester of pregnancy. The nucleotide sequence is TGCAGCGTCTCTCGGGAGGCGAGTGAAAAACTGTTTTTT. It translates as CSVSREASEKLFF.